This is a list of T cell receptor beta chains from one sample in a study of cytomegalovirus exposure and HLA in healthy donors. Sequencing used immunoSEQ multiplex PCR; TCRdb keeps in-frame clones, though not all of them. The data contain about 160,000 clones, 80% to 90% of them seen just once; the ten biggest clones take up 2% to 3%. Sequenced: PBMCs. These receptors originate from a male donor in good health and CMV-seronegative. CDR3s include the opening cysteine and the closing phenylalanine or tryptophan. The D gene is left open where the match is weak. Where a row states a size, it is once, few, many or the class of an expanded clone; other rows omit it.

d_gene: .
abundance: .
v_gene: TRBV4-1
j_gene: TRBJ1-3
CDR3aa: CASSQDIGAFSGNTIYF
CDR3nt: TGCGCCAGCAGCCAAGATATCGGAGCTTTCTCTGGAAACACCATATATTTT

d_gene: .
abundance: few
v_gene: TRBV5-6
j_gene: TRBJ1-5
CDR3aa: CASSGGGFQPQHF
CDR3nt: TGTGCCAGCAGCGGGGGGGGATTCCAGCCCCAGCATTTT

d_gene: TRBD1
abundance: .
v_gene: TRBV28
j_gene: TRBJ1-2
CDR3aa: CASGTGGMLDGYTF
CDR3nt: TGTGCCAGCGGAACAGGGGGGATGCTCGATGGCTACACCTTC

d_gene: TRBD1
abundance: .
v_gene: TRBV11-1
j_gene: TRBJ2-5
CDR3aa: CASSRNDGTGQETQYF
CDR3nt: TGTGCCAGCAGCCGAAACGACGGGACAGGGCAAGAGACCCAGTACTTC

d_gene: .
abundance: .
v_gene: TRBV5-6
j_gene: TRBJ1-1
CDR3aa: CASSSKDSNTEAFF
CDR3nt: TGTGCCAGCAGCTCCAAGGACAGTAACACTGAAGCTTTCTTT

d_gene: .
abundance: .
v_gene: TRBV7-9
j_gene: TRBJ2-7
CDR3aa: CASSSSGEQYF
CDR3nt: TGTGCCAGCAGCTCCTCAGGCGAGCAGTACTTC

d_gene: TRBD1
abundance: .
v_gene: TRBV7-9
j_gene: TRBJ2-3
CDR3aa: CASSSRGQGLDTQYF
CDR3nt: TGTGCCAGCAGCTCTAGGGGACAGGGGTTAGATACGCAGTATTTT

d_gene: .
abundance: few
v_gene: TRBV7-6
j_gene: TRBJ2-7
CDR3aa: CASSSGVSGGEQYF
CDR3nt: TGTGCCAGCAGCTCAGGGGTGTCTGGGGGCGAGCAGTACTTC

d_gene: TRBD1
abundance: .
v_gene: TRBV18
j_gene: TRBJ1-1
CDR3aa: CASSPPGGTWNRGLGEAFF
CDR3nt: TGTGCCAGCTCACCACCTGGGGGGACCTGGAACAGGGGACTGGGTGAAGCTTTCTTT

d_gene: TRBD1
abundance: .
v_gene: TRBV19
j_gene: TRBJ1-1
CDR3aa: CASSMIGTGVNTEAFF
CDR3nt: TGTGCCAGTAGTATGATCGGGACAGGGGTGAACACTGAAGCTTTCTTT

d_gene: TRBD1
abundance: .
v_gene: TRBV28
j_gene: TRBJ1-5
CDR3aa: CASNLYPGQGTADQPQHF
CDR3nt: TGTGCCAGCAACTTGTACCCGGGACAGGGTACGGCGGATCAGCCCCAGCATTTT

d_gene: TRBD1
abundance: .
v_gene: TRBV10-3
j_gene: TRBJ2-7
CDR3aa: CAISESGGSVSLEQYF
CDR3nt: TGTGCCATCAGTGAGTCAGGGGGCTCCGTTTCGCTCGAGCAGTACTTC

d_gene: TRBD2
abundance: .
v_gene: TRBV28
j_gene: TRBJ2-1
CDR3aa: CASRRREGYYNEQFF
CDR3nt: TGTGCCAGCAGGAGGCGGGAGGGATACTACAATGAGCAGTTCTTC

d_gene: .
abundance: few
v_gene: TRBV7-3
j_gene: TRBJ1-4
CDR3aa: CASSAGNGEKLFF
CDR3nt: TGTGCCAGCAGTGCAGGGAATGGCGAAAAACTGTTTTTT

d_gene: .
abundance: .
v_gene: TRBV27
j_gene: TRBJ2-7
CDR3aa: CASRTGLNEQYF
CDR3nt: TGTGCCAGCAGGACTGGCCTCAACGAGCAGTACTTC

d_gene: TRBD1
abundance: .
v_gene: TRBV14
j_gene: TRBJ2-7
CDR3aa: CASSQVVRQGFEQYF
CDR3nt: TGTGCCAGCAGCCAAGTGGTGAGACAGGGGTTCGAGCAGTACTTC

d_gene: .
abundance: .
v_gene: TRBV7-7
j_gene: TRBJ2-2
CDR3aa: CASSLGVANTGELFF
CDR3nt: TGTGCCAGCAGCCTAGGTGTCGCGAACACCGGGGAGCTGTTTTTT

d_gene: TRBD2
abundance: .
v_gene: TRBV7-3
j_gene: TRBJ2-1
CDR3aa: CASSSRLAGGYNEQFF
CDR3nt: TGTGCCAGCAGCTCTCGACTAGCGGGAGGTTACAATGAGCAGTTCTTC

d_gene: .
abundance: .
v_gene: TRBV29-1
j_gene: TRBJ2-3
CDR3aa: CSAGSTDTQYF
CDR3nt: TGCAGCGCCGGGAGCACAGATACGCAGTATTTT

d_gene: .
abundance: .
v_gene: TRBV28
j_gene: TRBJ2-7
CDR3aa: CATAGGTYEQYF
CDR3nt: TGTGCCACCGCGGGCGGTACCTACGAGCAGTACTTC

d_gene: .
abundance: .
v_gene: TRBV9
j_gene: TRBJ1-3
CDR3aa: CASSALSTIYF
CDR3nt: TGTGCCAGCAGCGCCTTATCGACCATATATTTT

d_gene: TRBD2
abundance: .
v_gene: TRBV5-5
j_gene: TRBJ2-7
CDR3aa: CASSRELAGGPHEQYF
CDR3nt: TGTGCCAGCAGCCGCGAACTAGCGGGAGGGCCCCACGAGCAGTACTTC

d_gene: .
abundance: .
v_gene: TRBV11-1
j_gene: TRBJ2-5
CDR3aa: CASSLAGATRETQYF
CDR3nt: TGTGCCAGCAGCTTGGCGGGGGCGACTCGAGAGACCCAGTACTTC

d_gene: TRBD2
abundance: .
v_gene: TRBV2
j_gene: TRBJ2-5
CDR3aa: CASSGGRVAGEGETQYF
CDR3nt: TGTGCCAGCAGTGGGGGCCGGGTAGCGGGAGAGGGAGAGACCCAGTACTTC

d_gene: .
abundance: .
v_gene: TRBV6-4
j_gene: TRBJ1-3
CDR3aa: CASSPWSSGNTIYF
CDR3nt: TGTGCCAGCAGTCCTTGGAGCTCTGGAAACACCATATATTTT

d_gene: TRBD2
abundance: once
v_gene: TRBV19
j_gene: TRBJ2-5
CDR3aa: CASMEGTSGQETQYF
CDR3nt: TGTGCCAGTATGGAGGGGACTAGCGGGCAAGAGACCCAGTACTTC

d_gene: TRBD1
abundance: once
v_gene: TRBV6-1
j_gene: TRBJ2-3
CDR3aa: CASSEARGLNTDTQYF
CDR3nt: TGTGCCAGCAGTGAAGCGAGGGGGCTCAACACAGATACGCAGTATTTT

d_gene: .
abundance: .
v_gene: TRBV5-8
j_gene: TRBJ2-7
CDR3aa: CASSFGIEQYF
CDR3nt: TGTGCCAGCAGCTTCGGGATCGAGCAGTACTTC

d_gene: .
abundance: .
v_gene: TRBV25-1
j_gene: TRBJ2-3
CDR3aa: CASSIVDTQYF
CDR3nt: TGTGCCAGCAGCATAGTGGATACGCAGTATTTT

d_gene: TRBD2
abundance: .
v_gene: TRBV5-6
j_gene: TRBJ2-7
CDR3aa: CASSSGGSGDTYEQYF
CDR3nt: TGTGCCAGCAGCTCCGGAGGTAGCGGGGACACCTACGAGCAGTACTTC

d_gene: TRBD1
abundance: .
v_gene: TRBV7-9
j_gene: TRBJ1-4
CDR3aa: CASSWETGGHEKLFF
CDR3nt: TGTGCCAGCAGCTGGGAGACAGGGGGTCATGAAAAACTGTTTTTT

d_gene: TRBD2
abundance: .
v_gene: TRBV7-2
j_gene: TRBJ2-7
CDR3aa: CASQTSVSSYEQYF
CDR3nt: TGTGCCAGCCAGACTAGCGTAAGCTCCTACGAGCAGTACTTC

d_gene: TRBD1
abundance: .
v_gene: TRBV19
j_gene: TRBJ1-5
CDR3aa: CASRRDRESGQPQHF
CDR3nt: TGTGCCAGTAGGCGGGACAGGGAATCTGGACAGCCCCAGCATTTT

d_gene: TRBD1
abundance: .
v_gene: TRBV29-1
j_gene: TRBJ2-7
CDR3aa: CSVEGDSTYEQYF
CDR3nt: TGCAGCGTTGAAGGGGACAGTACCTACGAGCAGTACTTC

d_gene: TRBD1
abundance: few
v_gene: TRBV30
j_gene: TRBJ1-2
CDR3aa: CAWIAGTVSLANYGYTF
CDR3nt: TGTGCCTGGATTGCCGGGACAGTGAGTCTAGCTAACTATGGCTACACCTTC

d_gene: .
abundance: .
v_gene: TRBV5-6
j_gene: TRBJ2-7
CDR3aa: CASSLQSSYEQYF
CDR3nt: TGTGCCAGCAGCTTGCAATCCAGCTACGAGCAGTACTTC

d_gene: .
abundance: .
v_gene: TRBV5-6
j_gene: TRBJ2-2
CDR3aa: CASSGGLVTGELFF
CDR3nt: TGTGCCAGCAGCGGGGGACTGGTCACCGGGGAGCTGTTTTTT

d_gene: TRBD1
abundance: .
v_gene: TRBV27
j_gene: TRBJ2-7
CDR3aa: CASRGTGEPYEQYF
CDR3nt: TGTGCCAGCAGAGGGACAGGGGAACCCTACGAGCAGTACTTC

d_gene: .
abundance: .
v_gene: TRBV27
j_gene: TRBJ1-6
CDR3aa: CASSLMRFQPNSPLHF
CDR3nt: TGTGCCAGCAGTCTTATGAGGTTCCAGCCTAATTCACCCCTCCACTTT

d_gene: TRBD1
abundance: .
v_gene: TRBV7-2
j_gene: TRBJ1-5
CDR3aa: CASSLGTGRNQPQHF
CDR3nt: TGTGCCAGCAGCTTAGGGACAGGTCGCAATCAGCCCCAGCATTTT

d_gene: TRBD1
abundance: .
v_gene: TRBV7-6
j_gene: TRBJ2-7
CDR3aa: CASSLMAGGRDEQYF
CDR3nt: TGTGCCAGCAGCTTAATGGCAGGGGGAAGGGACGAGCAGTACTTC

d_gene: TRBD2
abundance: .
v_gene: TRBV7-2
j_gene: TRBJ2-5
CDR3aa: CASSRLRTSGLYQETQYF
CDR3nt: TGTGCCAGCAGCCGACTTAGGACTAGCGGGCTATACCAAGAGACCCAGTACTTC

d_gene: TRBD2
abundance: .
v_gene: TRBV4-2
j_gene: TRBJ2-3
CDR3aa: CASSQEPSGTQYF
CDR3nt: TGTGCCAGCAGCCAAGAACCTAGCGGTACGCAGTATTTT

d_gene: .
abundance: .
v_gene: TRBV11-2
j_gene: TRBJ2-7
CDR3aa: CASSRLGGASYEQYF
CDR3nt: TGTGCCAGCAGCCGATTGGGGGGGGCCTCCTACGAGCAGTACTTC

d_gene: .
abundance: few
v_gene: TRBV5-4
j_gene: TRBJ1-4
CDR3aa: CASSLAARGSEKLFF
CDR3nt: TGTGCCAGCAGCTTGGCCGCCAGGGGTTCTGAAAAACTGTTTTTT

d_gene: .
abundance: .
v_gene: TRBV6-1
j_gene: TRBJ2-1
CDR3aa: CASSEEWEVGGVSYNEQFF
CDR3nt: TGTGCCAGCAGTGAAGAATGGGAGGTCGGGGGAGTCTCCTACAATGAGCAGTTCTTC

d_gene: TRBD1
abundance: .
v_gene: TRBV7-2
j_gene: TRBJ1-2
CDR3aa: CASSLLPGGDYGYTF
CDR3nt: TGTGCCAGCAGCTTACTTCCAGGGGGAGACTATGGCTACACCTTC

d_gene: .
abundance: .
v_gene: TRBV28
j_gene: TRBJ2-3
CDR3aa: CASSPPQGGLSDTQYF
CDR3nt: TGTGCCAGCAGTCCACCTCAGGGGGGCCTCTCAGATACGCAGTATTTT

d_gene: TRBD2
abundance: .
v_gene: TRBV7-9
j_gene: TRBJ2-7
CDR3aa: CASSSGLAFSYEQYF
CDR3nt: TGTGCCAGCAGCTCTGGACTAGCGTTCTCCTACGAGCAGTACTTC

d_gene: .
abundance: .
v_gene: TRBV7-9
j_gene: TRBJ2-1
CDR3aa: CASSLADYIKFF
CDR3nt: TGTGCCAGCAGCTTAGCGGACTACATAAAGTTCTTC

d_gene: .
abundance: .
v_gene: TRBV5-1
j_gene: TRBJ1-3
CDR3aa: CASSLFGGYENTIYF
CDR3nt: TGCGCCAGCAGCTTATTTGGAGGGTATGAAAACACCATATATTTT

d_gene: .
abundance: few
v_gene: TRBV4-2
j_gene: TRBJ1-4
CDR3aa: CASSLNPGIEKLFF
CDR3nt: TGTGCCAGCAGCCTAAACCCCGGGATAGAAAAACTGTTTTTT

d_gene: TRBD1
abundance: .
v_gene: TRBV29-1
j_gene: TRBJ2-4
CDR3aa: CSVSWTGLGAKNIQYF
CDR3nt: TGCAGCGTTAGTTGGACAGGGCTGGGAGCCAAAAACATTCAGTACTTC